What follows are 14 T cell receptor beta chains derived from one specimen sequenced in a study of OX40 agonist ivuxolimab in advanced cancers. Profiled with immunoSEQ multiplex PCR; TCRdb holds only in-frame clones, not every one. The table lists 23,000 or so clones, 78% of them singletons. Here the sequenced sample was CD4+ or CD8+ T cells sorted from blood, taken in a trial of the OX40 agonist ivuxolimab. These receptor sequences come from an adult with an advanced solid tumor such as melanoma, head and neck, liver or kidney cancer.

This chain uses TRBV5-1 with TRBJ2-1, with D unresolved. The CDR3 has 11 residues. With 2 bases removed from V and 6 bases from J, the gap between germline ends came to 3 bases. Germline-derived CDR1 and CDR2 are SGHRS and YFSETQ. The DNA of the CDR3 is TGCGCCAGCAGCTTTCTCAATGAGCAGTTCTTC. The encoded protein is CASSFLNEQFF. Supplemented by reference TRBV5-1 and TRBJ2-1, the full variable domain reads KAGVTQTPRYLIKTRGQQVTLSCSPISGHRSVSWYQQTPGQGLQFLFEYFSETQRNKGNFPGRFSGRQFSNSRSEMNVSTLELGDSALYLCASSFLNEQFFGPGTRLTVL.

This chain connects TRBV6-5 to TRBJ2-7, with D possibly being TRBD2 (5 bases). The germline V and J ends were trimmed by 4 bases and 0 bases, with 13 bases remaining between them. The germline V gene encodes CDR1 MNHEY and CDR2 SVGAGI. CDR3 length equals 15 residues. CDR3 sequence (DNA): TGTGCCAGCAGTTTGGAGCGGAAAAGCTCCTACGAGCAGTACTTC. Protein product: CASSLERKSSYEQYF.

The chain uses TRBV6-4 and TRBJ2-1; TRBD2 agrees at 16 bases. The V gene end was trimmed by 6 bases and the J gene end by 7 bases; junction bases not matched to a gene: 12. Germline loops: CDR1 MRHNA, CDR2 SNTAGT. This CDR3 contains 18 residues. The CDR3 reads CASSPGTSGGALRNEQFF. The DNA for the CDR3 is TGTGCCAGCAGCCCCGGGACTAGCGGGGGGGCCTTGAGGAATGAGCAGTTCTTC.

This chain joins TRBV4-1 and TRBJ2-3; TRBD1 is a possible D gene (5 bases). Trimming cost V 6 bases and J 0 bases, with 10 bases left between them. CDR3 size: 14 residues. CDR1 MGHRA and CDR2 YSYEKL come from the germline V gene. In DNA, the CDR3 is TGCGCCAGCAGTCTCAGGGAAAGCACAGATACGCAGTATTTT. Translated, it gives CASSLRESTDTQYF.

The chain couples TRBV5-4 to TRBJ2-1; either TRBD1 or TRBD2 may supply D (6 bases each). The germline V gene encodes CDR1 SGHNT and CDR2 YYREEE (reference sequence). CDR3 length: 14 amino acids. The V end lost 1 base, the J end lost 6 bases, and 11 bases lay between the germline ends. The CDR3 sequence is CASSLPGGLNEQFF. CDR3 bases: TGTGCCAGCAGCTTGCCTGGGGGGCTCAATGAGCAGTTCTTC.

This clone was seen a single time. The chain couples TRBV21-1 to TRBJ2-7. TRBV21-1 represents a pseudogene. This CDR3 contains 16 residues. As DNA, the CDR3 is TGTGCCAGCAGCACAGGGAGCGGTTTAAGCTCCTACGAGCAGTACTTC. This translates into CASSTGSGLSSYEQYF.

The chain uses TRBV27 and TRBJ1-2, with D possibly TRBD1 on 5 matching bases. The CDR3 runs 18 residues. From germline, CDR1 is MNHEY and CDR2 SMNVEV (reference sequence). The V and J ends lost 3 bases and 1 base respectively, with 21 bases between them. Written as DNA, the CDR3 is TGTGCCAGCAGTTTGACCGGCCTTGGGGGGATCCTTAACTATGGCTACACCTTC. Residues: CASSLTGLGGILNYGYTF.

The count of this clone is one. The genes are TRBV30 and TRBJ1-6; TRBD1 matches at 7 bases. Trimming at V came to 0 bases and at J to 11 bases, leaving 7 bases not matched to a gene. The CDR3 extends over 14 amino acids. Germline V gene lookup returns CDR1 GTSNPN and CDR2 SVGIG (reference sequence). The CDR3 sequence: CAWSVRAGGAPLHF. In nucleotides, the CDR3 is TGTGCCTGGAGTGTTAGAGCAGGGGGGGCACCCCTCCACTTT. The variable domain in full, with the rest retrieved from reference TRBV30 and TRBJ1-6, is SQTIHQWPATLVQPVGSPLSLECTVEGTSNPNLYWYRQAAGRGLQLLFYSVGIGQISSEVPQNLSASRPQDRQFILSSKKLLLSDSGFYLCAWSVRAGGAPLHFGNGTRLTVT.

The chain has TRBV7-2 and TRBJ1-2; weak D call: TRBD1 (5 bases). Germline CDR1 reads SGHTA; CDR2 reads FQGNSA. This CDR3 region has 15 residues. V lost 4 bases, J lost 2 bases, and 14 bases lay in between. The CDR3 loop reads CASSSGRGANYGYTF. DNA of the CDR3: TGTGCCAGCAGCTCCGGGCGAGGGGCCAACTATGGCTACACCTTC.

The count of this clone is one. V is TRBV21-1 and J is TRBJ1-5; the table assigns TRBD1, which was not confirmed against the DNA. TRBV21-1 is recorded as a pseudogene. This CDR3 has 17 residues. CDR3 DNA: TGTGCCAGCAGCAAAGAGGCCAGGGGGTTCCGCAATCAGCCCCAGCATTTT. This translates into CASSKEARGFRNQPQHF.

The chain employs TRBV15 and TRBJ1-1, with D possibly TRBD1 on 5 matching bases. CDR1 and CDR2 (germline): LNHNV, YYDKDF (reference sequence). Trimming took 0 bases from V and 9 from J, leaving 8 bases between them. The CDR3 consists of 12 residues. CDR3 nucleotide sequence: TGTGCCACCAGCAGAGATACGGGGCAAGCTTTCTTT. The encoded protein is CATSRDTGQAFF.

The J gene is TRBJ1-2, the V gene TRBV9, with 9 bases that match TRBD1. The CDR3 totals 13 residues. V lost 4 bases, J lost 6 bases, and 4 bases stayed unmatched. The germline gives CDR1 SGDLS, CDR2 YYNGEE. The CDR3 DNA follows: TGTGCCAGCAGCACGGGACAGGGCGATGGCTACACCTTC. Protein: CASSTGQGDGYTF.

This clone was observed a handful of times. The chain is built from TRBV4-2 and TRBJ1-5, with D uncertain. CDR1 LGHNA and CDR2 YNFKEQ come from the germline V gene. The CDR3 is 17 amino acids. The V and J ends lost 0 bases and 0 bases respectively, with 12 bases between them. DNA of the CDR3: TGTGCCAGCAGCCAAGATAAGGCGCGAAATAGCAATCAGCCCCAGCATTTT. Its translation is CASSQDKARNSNQPQHF.

CDR3: CASSLAGVSYNEQFF. Written as DNA, the CDR3 is TGTGCCAGCAGCTTAGCGGGAGTCTCCTACAATGAGCAGTTCTTC. The chain couples TRBV7-9 to TRBJ2-1; tentatively, D is TRBD2 (5 bases). This CDR3 comprises 15 residues. V was cut by 0 bases and J by 0 bases, with 6 bases left in between. The V gene's germline CDR1 is SEHNR and CDR2 FQNEAQ (reference sequence). The variable domain in full, completed from reference TRBV7-9 and TRBJ2-1, reads DTGVSQNPRHKITKRGQNVTFRCDPISEHNRLYWYRQTLGQGPEFLTYFQNEAQLEKSRLLSDRFSAERPKGSFSTLEIQRTEQGDSAMYLCASSLAGVSYNEQFFGPGTRLTVL.